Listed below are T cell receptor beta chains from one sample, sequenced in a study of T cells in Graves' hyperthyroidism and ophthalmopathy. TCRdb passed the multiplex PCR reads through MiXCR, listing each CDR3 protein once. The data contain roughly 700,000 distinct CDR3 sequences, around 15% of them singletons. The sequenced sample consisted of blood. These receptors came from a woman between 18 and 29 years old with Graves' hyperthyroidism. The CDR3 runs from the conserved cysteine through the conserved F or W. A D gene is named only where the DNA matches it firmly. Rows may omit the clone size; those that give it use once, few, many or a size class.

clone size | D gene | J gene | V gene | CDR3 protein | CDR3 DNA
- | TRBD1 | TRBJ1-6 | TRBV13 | CASSLGNGQGGYNSPLHF | TGTGCCAGCAGCTTAGGAAACGGACAGGGAGGATATAATTCACCCCTCCACTTT
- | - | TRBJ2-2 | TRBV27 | CASSRPGRRDTGELFF | TGTGCCAGCAGTAGACCGGGACGGAGAGACACCGGGGAGCTGTTTTTT
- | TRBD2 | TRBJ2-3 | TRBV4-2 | CASIAGGGTQYF | TGTGCCAGCATAGCGGGAGGGGGGACGCAGTATTTT
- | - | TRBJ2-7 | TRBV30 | CAWSSSRGSYEQYF | TGTGCCTGGAGTTCCTCCAGGGGATCCTACGAGCAGTACTTC
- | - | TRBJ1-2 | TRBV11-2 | CASSLDPGTDYGYTF | TGTGCCAGCAGCTTAGATCCCGGGACGGACTATGGCTACACCTTC
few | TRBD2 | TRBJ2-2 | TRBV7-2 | CASSLDPGGVTGELFF | TGTGCCAGCAGCTTAGATCCGGGAGGTGTCACCGGGGAGCTGTTTTTT
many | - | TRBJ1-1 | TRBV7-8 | CASSLQVLYTEAFF | TGTGCCAGCAGCTTACAGGTTTTGTACACTGAAGCTTTCTTT
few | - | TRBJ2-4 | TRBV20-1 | CSARDHRGVAKNIQYF | TGCAGTGCTAGAGATCATAGGGGTGTAGCCAAAAACATTCAGTACTTC
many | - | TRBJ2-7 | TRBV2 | CASSEIGVTHEQYF | TGTGCCAGCAGTGAGATCGGGGTTACTCACGAGCAGTACTTC
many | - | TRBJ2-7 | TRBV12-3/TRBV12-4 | CASSFAGQNYEQYF | TGTGCCAGCAGTTTTGCGGGACAGAACTACGAGCAGTACTTC
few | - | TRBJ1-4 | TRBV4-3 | CANSQVGGVTTNEKLFF | TGCGCCAACAGCCAAGTAGGTGGAGTTACAACTAATGAAAAACTGTTTTTT
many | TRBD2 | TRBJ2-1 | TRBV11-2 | CASSFSGRHHEQFF | TGTGCCAGCAGCTTTAGCGGGAGGCACCATGAGCAGTTCTTC
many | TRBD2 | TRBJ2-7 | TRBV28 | CASTTAGSGSSYEQYF | TGTGCCAGCACCACGGCCGGGAGCGGGAGCTCCTACGAGCAGTACTTC
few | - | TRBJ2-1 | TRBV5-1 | CASRPWGTSSYNEQFF | TGCGCCAGCAGACCTTGGGGGACATCCTCCTACAATGAGCAGTTCTTC
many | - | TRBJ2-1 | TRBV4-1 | CASSQGGVSSYNEQFF | TGCGCCAGCAGCCAAGGGGGCGTCTCCTCCTACAATGAGCAGTTCTTC
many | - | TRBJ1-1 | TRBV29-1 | CSVGGTSGSTEAFF | TGCAGCGTTGGTGGGACTTCCGGGAGCACTGAAGCTTTCTTT
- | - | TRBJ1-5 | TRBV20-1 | CSASTDPRFNQPQHF | TGCAGTGCTAGCACGGACCCTCGGTTTAATCAGCCCCAGCATTTT
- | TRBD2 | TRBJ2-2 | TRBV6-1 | CASSDGTSGKVTGELFF | TGTGCCAGCAGTGACGGGACTAGCGGGAAGGTTACCGGGGAGCTGTTTTTT
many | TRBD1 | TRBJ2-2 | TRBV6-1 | CASRVYSTGGTGELFF | TGTGCCAGCAGGGTCTATAGCACAGGGGGAACCGGGGAGCTGTTTTTT
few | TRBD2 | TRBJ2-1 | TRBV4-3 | CASSRRLADTSYNEQFF | TGCGCCAGCAGCCGGCGACTAGCGGACACCTCCTACAATGAGCAGTTCTTC
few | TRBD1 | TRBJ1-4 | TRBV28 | CASSSFLGQGFEKLFF | TGTGCCAGCAGTTCTTTTTTGGGACAGGGCTTTGAAAAACTGTTTTTT
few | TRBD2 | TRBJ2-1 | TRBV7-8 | CASSSPGTRVSREQFF | TGTGCCAGCAGCTCCCCCGGGACTAGGGTATCTCGGGAGCAGTTCTTC
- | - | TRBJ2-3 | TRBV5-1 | CASSSTTPGPDTQYF | TGCGCCAGCAGCTCGACCACTCCGGGGCCCGATACGCAGTATTTT
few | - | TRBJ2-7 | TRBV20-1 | CSARDRLGGVPYEQYF | TGCAGTGCTAGAGATCGGTTGGGCGGGGTACCCTACGAGCAGTACTTC
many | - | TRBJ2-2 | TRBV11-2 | CASTPLRGTGEVIAGELFF | TGTGCCAGCACCCCTCTAAGGGGTACAGGGGAGGTTATCGCCGGGGAGCTGTTTTTT
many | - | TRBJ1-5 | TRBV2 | CASCRPGAGQPQHF | TGTGCCAGCTGCAGGCCGGGGGCCGGTCAGCCCCAGCATTTT
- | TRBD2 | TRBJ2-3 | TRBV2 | CATSRGELAGGGTQYF | TGTGCCACCAGCAGAGGTGAACTAGCGGGAGGGGGCACGCAGTATTTT
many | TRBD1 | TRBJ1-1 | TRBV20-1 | CSVAGQTNTEAFF | TGCAGTGTTGCGGGACAGACAAACACTGAAGCTTTCTTT
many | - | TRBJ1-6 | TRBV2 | CASSEVGTRKPLHF | TGTGCCAGCAGTGAAGTTGGGACCCGGAAGCCCCTCCACTTT
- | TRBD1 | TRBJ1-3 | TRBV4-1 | CASSQKQGLGNTIYF | TGCGCCAGCAGCCAAAAACAGGGGTTAGGAAACACCATATATTTT
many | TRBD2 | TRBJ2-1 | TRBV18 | CASTTSGVNEQFF | TGTGCCAGCACGACTAGCGGGGTCAATGAGCAGTTCTTC
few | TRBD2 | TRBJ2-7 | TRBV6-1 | CASSIAGYYEQYF | TGTGCCAGCAGCATAGCGGGGTACTACGAGCAGTACTTC
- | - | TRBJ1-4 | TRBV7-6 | CASSLGEAPGKLFF | TGTGCCAGCAGCCTAGGGGAGGCCCCGGGGAAACTGTTTTTT
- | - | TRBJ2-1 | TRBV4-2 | CASSRSTSRGTLLNEQFF | TGTGCCAGCAGCCGCTCCACTAGCAGGGGGACCTTGTTAAATGAGCAGTTCTTC
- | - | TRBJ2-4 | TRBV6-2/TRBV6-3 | CASSLGDHQYF | TGTGCCAGCAGTTTGGGGGACCATCAGTACTTC
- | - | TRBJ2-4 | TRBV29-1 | CSVEKGAKNIQYF | TGCAGCGTTGAAAAGGGGGCCAAAAACATTCAGTACTTC
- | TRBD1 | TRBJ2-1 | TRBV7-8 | CASSPYRGDEQFF | TGTGCCAGCAGCCCCTACAGGGGCGATGAGCAGTTCTTC
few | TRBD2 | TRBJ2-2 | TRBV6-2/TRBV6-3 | CASQGGPTGELFF | TGTGCCAGCCAGGGAGGGCCCACCGGGGAGCTGTTTTTT
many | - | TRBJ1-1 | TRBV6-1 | CASSLAQVMNTEAFF | TGTGCCAGCAGTCTTGCACAGGTCATGAACACTGAAGCTTTCTTT
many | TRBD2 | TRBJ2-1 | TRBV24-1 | CATSPAGRGSSYNEQFF | TGTGCCACCAGTCCCGCGGGGAGGGGTTCCTCCTACAATGAGCAGTTCTTC
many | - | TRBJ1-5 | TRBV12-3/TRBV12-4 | CASSLTDTAQHF | TGTGCCAGCAGCTTGACAGATACAGCCCAGCATTTT
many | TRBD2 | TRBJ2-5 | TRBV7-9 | CASSARLAGGPRTQYF | TGTGCCAGCAGCGCCCGACTAGCGGGAGGGCCGAGGACCCAGTACTTC
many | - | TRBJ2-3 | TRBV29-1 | CSAAPLYTDTQYF | TGCAGCGCCGCGCCACTGTACACAGATACGCAGTATTTT
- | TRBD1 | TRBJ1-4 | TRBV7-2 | CASSYTGTGAEKLFF | TGTGCCAGCAGCTACACCGGGACAGGGGCGGAAAAACTGTTTTTT
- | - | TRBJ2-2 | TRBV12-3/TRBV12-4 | CASSLIGNTGELFF | TGTGCCAGCAGTTTAATCGGGAACACCGGGGAGCTGTTTTTT
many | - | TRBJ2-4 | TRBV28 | CASSLSVNIQYF | TGTGCCAGCAGTTTATCAGTGAACATTCAGTACTTC
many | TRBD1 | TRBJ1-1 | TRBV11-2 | CASSHRQGLMNTEAFF | TGTGCCAGCAGCCACCGACAGGGGCTAATGAACACTGAAGCTTTCTTT
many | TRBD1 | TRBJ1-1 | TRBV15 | CATSRQGETEAFF | TGTGCCACCAGCCGACAGGGAGAGACTGAAGCTTTCTTT
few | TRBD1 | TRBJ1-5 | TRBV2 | CASSPAGRGAFNQPQHF | TGTGCCAGCAGCCCCGCCGGCAGGGGGGCTTTTAATCAGCCCCAGCATTTT
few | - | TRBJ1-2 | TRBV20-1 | CSGGDPQHGYTF | TGCAGTGGGGGTGACCCCCAACATGGCTACACCTTC
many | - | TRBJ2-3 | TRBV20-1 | CSARDPLSVAQYF | TGCAGTGCTAGAGACCCCTTATCAGTGGCGCAGTATTTT
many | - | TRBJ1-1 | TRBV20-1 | CSARWVAEAFF | TGCAGTGCTAGGTGGGTGGCTGAAGCTTTCTTT
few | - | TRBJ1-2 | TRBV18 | CASSLDEDYGYTF | TGTGCCAGCTCATTGGACGAGGACTATGGCTACACCTTC